One and the same sample provided the 28 T cell receptor beta chains below, sequenced in a study of blood T cell repertoires in COVID-19. Profiling relied on immunoSEQ multiplex PCR, and the TCRdb table lists in-frame clones only, not all of them. The sample lists about 98,000 clones, approximately 86% occurring once. Sequenced material: peripheral blood. The receptors stem from a man aged 50-59 years with acute or convalescent COVID-19.

This clone was observed a handful of times. V and J are TRBV6-5 and TRBJ1-1, with D unresolved. Germline CDR1 is MNHEY and CDR2 is SVGAGI. Trimming took 2 bases from V and 1 from J, leaving 5 bases between them. This CDR3 contains 13 residues. The CDR3 loop is CASSYISNTEAFF. CDR3 sequence (DNA): TGTGCCAGCAGTTACATCTCGAACACTGAAGCTTTCTTT.

This chain joins TRBV24-1 and TRBJ2-2; TRBD2 matches at 7 bases. Trimming took 9 bases from V and 0 from J; bases not matched to a gene: 3. The CDR3 is made up of 14 amino acids. The germline V gene encodes CDR1 KGHDR and CDR2 SFDVKD. The CDR3 coding sequence is TGTGCCACCCGCGGGAGATCGAACACCGGGGAGCTGTTTTTT. This sequence encodes CATRGRSNTGELFF.

The chain combines TRBV24-1 with TRBJ2-5; 11 bases are shared with TRBD2. The germline V gene has CDR1 KGHDR and CDR2 SFDVKD. CDR3 size: 15 residues. Trimming removed 3 bases from V and 4 bases from J; junction bases left unmatched: 3. CDR3 coding DNA: TGTGCCACCAGTGATCCACTAGCGGGAGCAGAGACCCAGTACTTC. The encoded protein is CATSDPLAGAETQYF.

This clone was observed a few times. At one end, the junction sequence differs from germline, possibly due to a read error. The CDR3 spells CASSLGGISGMDTQYF. The CDR3 nucleotides are TGTGCTAGCAGCTTAGGCGGAATCTCGGGTATGGATACGCAGTATTTT. This rearrangement joins TRBV7-7 to TRBJ2-3; D gene unclear. This CDR3 region has 16 residues. In germline, CDR1 is SSHAT, CDR2 FNYEAQ (reference sequence).

V is TRBV13 and J is TRBJ2-1; tentative D call: TRBD1 (6 bases). CDR1 and CDR2 from the germline V gene are PRHDT and FYEKMQ (reference sequence). The CDR3 is made up of 12 amino acids. Trimming cost V 8 bases and J 7 bases, with 12 bases left between them. The CDR3, as DNA: TGTGCCAGCGGACAGAGGGTTAATGAGCAGTTCTTC. This translates into CASGQRVNEQFF.

With respect to this clone: Relative to the germline gene, one junction end is altered; a read error may explain this. The genes are TRBV19 and TRBJ2-2; D may be TRBD2 (5 bases). CDR1 LNHDA and CDR2 SQIVND come from the germline V gene (reference sequence). The CDR3 is made up of 17 amino acids. Written as DNA, the CDR3 is TGTGCCAGTAGTATCCGCGGACTGTTAGCTAACACCGAGGAGCTGTTTTTT. It yields the protein CASSIRGLLANTEELFF.

The rearrangement uses TRBV21-1 and TRBJ1-2; no check of the table's D call, TRBD1, against the DNA was made. TRBV21-1 is a documented pseudogene. The CDR3 runs 13 residues. CDR3 amino acids: CASSKVTGEGYTF. CDR3 DNA sequence: TGTGCCAGCAGCAAAGTTACAGGGGAAGGCTACACCTTC.

This chain connects TRBV19 to TRBJ1-1, with 9 bases identical to TRBD1. This CDR3 has 15 residues. The germline CDR1 and CDR2 sequences are LNHDA and SQIVND (reference sequence). Germline trimming cut 3 bases from V and 4 bases from J; bases unmatched to any gene: 6. DNA for the CDR3: TGTGCCAGTAGTATCGGGACAGGGCTCGGCACTGAAGCTTTCTTT. Its protein product is CASSIGTGLGTEAFF.

The V call is TRBV30, the J call TRBJ1-2; TRBD1 agrees at 8 bases. The CDR3 contains 13 residues. The junction had 3 bases not matched to a gene; V was cut back by 2 bases and J by 4 bases. The germline V gene encodes CDR1 GTSNPN and CDR2 SVGIG (reference sequence). DNA for the CDR3: TGTGCCTGGAGTCCAGGGGGCCGCTATGGCTACACCTTC. Translated, it gives CAWSPGGRYGYTF.

Concerning this clone itself: One junction end does not reproduce the germline sequence, and a read error may be involved. This chain links TRBV7-7 with TRBJ2-3, with TRBD1 matching 10 bases. Germline CDR1 is SSHAT and CDR2 is FNYEAQ (reference sequence). The CDR3 runs to 15 residues. Here the CDR3 reads CASSLRQGATDTQYF. The DNA of the CDR3 is TGTGCTAGCAGCTTAAGACAGGGGGCAACAGATACGCAGTATTTT. The full variable domain, in which reference TRBV7-7 and TRBJ2-3 provide the parts outside the CDR3, is GAGVSQSPRYKVTKRGQDVTLRCDPISSHATLYWYQQALGQGPEFLTYFNYEAQPDKSGLPSDRFSAERPEGSISTLTIQRTEQRDSAMYRCASSLRQGATDTQYFGPGTRLTVL.

The gene calls are TRBV5-1 and TRBJ2-3; D ambiguous. Germline V CDR1 and CDR2: SGHRS, YFSETQ. V was pared by 0 bases and J by 5 bases, with 7 bases between. This CDR3 spans 13 amino acids. CDR3: CASSLVRLDTQYF. DNA for the CDR3: TGCGCCAGCAGCTTGGTCCGGTTAGATACGCAGTATTTT.

This clone has a single count. The rearrangement joins TRBV27 to TRBJ1-2; 11 nucleotides agree with TRBD1. The J segment lost 7 bases and the V segment lost 6 bases, leaving 10 bases of the junction unmatched. This CDR3 is built from 15 residues. Germline V gives CDR1 MNHEY, CDR2 SMNVEV (reference sequence). This chain's CDR3 is CASRLRDRGDSGYTF. In nucleotides, the CDR3 is TGTGCCAGCAGACTCCGGGACAGGGGGGACAGTGGCTACACCTTC.

J is TRBJ2-1 and V is TRBV7-2, with 9 bases that match TRBD2. From germline, CDR1 is SGHTA and CDR2 FQGNSA. The CDR3 is 14 residues long. V shed 6 bases, J shed 7 bases, and the junction held 7 bases outside the gene matches. Written as DNA, the CDR3 is TGTGCCAGCAGAGGGGGACTAGCCTTTAATGAGCAGTTCTTC. This sequence encodes CASRGGLAFNEQFF.

The chain combines TRBV2 with TRBJ1-5; possible D gene TRBD1, 6 bases. Deletions cut 3 bases from V and 5 bases from J, with 8 bases between. The CDR3 contains 13 residues. Germline V gene sequence: CDR1 SNHLY, CDR2 FYNNEI. The CDR3 spells CASSEGADQPQHF. In DNA, the CDR3 is TGTGCCAGCAGTGAGGGGGCGGATCAGCCCCAGCATTTT.

This CDR3 reads CAWSRGGQGGGYWQYF. The DNA of the CDR3 is TGTGCCTGGAGTAGGGGGGGACAGGGAGGAGGCTACTGGCAGTACTTC. The chain combines TRBV30 with TRBJ2-7; 9 positions agree with TRBD1. CDR1 is GTSNPN and CDR2 is SVGIG in the germline V gene (reference sequence). Trimming at V came to 2 bases and at J to 9 bases, leaving 17 bases not matched to a gene. The length of the CDR3 is 16 residues.

The chain is built from TRBV6-2 or TRBV6-3 and TRBJ2-1, with 9 bases identical to TRBD2. The CDR3 contains 16 residues. J lost 2 bases, V lost 2 bases, and 4 bases had no gene match. Germline-derived CDR1 and CDR2 are MNHEY and SVGEGT. DNA of the CDR3: TGTGCCAGCAGTTACGAGCGGGAGGAGACCTACAATGAGCAGTTCTTC. It is translated as CASSYEREETYNEQFF.

Many counts were recorded for this clone. The V and J genes are TRBV2 and TRBJ2-3, with 10 bases that match TRBD2. Losses at the gene ends were 7 bases for V and 3 bases for J; bases not matched to a gene: 7. The length of the CDR3 is 15 residues. In germline, CDR1 is SNHLY, CDR2 FYNNEI. The DNA of the CDR3 is TGTGCCAGCATCCTCTGGGGACTAGCGACAGATACGCAGTATTTT. It codes for CASILWGLATDTQYF. Full variable domain (rest looked up from reference TRBV2 and TRBJ2-3): EPEVTQTPSHQVTQMGQEVILRCVPISNHLYFYWYRQILGQKVEFLVSFYNNEISEKSEIFDDQFSVERPDGSNFTLKIRSTKLEDSAMYFCASILWGLATDTQYFGPGTRLTVL.

V gene TRBV4-2 combines with J gene TRBJ1-3; 7 positions match TRBD1. The V segment lost 5 bases and the J segment 4 bases; nucleotides outside the gene matches: 2. The CDR3 sequence is 13 residues long. Looked up from germline, CDR1 is LGHNA and CDR2 is YNFKEQ. Written as DNA, the CDR3 is TGTGCCAGCAGCAGGGGGCCGGGAAACACCATATATTTT. Translated, it gives CASSRGPGNTIYF.

The chain joins TRBV18 to TRBJ2-7, with D possibly being TRBD2 (6 bases). CDR1 is KGHSH, CDR2 LQKENI, per germline. Trimming shortened V by 6 bases and J by 4 bases, and 10 bases separated the two germline ends. CDR3 length: 12 amino acids. The CDR3 loop is CASSGLQYEQYF. The CDR3 DNA is TGTGCCAGCTCCGGACTACAATACGAGCAGTACTTC.

This rearrangement joins TRBV2 to TRBJ2-3, with 8 bases lining up with TRBD1. The length of the CDR3 is 16 residues. CDR1 SNHLY and CDR2 FYNNEI come from the germline V gene. With V trimmed by 4 bases and J by 3 bases, 9 bases remained unmatched. CDR3 residues: CASSVRPDRATDTQYF. CDR3 DNA: TGTGCCAGCAGTGTTCGCCCGGACAGGGCAACAGATACGCAGTATTTT.

This chain links TRBV5-4 with TRBJ2-1, with TRBD2 matching over 12 bases. Trimming at V came to 4 bases and at J to 8 bases, leaving 7 bases not matched to a gene. The V gene's germline CDR1 is SGHNT and CDR2 YYREEE (reference sequence). This CDR3 is 15 amino acids long. The CDR3, as DNA: TGTGCCAGCAGCACGACTAGCGGGAGTATCTATGAGCAGTTCTTC. As protein: CASSTTSGSIYEQFF.

V gene TRBV10-1 combines with J gene TRBJ1-1; TRBD1 matches at 9 bases. The CDR3 totals 15 residues. Germline lookup yields CDR1 WNHNN and CDR2 SYGVQD (reference sequence). The V segment lost 0 bases and the J segment 4 bases; nucleotides outside the gene matches: 3. CDR3 nucleotide sequence: TGCGCCAGCAGTGAGTCTACAGGGGGCAGCACTGAAGCTTTCTTT. Amino acid sequence: CASSESTGGSTEAFF.

This chain uses TRBV2 with TRBJ1-2; TRBD1 agrees at 8 bases. The CDR3 spans 16 residues. Trimming removed 4 bases from V and 4 bases from J; junction bases left unmatched: 11. Germline CDR1 and CDR2: SNHLY and FYNNEI. The CDR3 coding sequence is TGTGCCAGCAGTGTGATGGGACAGGCGTTAACCTATGGCTACACCTTC. Amino acids: CASSVMGQALTYGYTF.

This chain uses TRBV3-1 (or the pseudogene TRBV3-2) with TRBJ2-5, with 12 bases fitting TRBD2. V lost 2 bases and J lost 5; bases outside the gene matches: 6. CDR3 length: 16 residues. The germline CDR1 and CDR2 sequences are LGHDT and YNNKEL (reference sequence). CDR3: CASSQTSGRKDETQYF. The CDR3 DNA reads TGTGCCAGCAGCCAAACTAGCGGGAGGAAGGATGAGACCCAGTACTTC.

The chain is built from TRBV13 and TRBJ2-7; maybe TRBD2 (6 bases). The V end was cut by 2 bases, the J end by 2 bases, with 13 bases between. Germline CDR1 is PRHDT and CDR2 is FYEKMQ (reference sequence). This CDR3 is built from 15 residues. CDR3 sequence: CASSLSGRNPYEQYF. The CDR3 nucleotides read TGTGCCAGCAGCTTAAGCGGGCGTAACCCCTACGAGCAGTACTTC.

The chain is built from TRBV10-1 and TRBJ2-3, with 7 bases matching TRBD2. Germline V lookup: CDR1 WNHNN, CDR2 SYGVQD (reference sequence). This CDR3 region has 13 residues. The DNA for the CDR3 is TGCGCGAGCGGCGGGAGTTTCACAGATACGCAGTATTTT. Translated: CASGGSFTDTQYF.

The V call is TRBV2, the J call TRBJ2-1, with TRBD2 matching over 10 bases. The CDR3 spans 15 residues. Germline V CDR1 and CDR2: SNHLY, FYNNEI. After removal of 7 bases from V and 9 bases from J, the junction contained 12 bases not matched to a gene. The CDR3 coding sequence is TGTGCCAGCAAGGAGCGGGAGGGGGTTGGGGGTGAGCAGTTCTTC. Protein: CASKEREGVGGEQFF.

The CDR3 coding sequence is TGTGCCTGGCTGGGTAGCGGCTACGAGCAGTACTTC. Protein: CAWLGSGYEQYF. The rearrangement uses TRBV30 and TRBJ2-7; the D gene is possibly TRBD2 (6 bases). This CDR3 is 12 amino acids long. Germline assignment: CDR1 GTSNPN and CDR2 SVGIG (reference sequence). V lost 5 bases, J lost 3 bases, and 11 bases lay in between.